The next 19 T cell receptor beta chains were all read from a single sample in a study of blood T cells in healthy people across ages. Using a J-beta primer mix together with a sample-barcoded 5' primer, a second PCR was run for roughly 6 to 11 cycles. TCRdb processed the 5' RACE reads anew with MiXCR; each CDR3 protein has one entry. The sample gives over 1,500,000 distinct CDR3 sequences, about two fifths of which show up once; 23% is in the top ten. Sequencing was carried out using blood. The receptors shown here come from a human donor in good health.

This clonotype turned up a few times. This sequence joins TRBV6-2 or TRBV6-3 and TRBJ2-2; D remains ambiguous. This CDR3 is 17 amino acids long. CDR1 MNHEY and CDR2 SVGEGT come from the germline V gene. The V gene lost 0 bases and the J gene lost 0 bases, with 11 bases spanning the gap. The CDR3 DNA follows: TGTGCCAGCAGTTACTCAATCGGCCTCGCGAACACCGGGGAGCTGTTTTTT. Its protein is CASSYSIGLANTGELFF.

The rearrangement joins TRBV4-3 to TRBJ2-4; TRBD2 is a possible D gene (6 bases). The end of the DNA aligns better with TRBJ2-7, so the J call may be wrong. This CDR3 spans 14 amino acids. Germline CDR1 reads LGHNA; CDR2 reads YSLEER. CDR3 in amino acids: CASSQDILALEQYF. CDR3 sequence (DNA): TGCGCCAGCAGCCAAGATATACTAGCTCTCGAGCAGTACTTC.

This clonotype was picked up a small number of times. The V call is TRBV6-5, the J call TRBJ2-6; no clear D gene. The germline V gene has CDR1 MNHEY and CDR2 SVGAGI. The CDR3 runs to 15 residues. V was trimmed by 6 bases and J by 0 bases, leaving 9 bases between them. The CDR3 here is CASRHPSSGANVLTF. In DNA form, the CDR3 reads TGTGCCAGCAGACATCCTTCCTCTGGGGCCAACGTCCTGACTTTC.

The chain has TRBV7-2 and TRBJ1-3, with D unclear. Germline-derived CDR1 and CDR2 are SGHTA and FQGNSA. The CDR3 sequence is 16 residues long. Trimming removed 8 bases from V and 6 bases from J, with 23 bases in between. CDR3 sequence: CASRKHEGAGLNTIYF. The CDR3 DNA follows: TGTGCCAGCCGAAAACACGAGGGCGCAGGATTAAACACCATATATTTT. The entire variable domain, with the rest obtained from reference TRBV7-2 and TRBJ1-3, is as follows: GAGVSQSPSNKVTEKGKDVELRCDPISGHTALYWYRQSLGQGLEFLIYFQGNSAPDKSGLPSDRFSAERTGGSVSTLTIQRTQQEDSAVYLCASRKHEGAGLNTIYFGEGSWLTVV.

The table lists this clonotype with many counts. This CDR3 reads CAIRSTGAYEQYF. The CDR3 bases are TGTGCCATCAGATCGACAGGGGCCTACGAGCAGTACTTC. The rearrangement links TRBV10-3 to TRBJ2-7, with 8 bases lining up with TRBD1. Germline-derived CDR1 and CDR2 are ENHRY and SYGVKD. CDR3 length: 13 residues. The trim removed 6 bases at V and 2 bases at J, leaving 3 bases unmatched.

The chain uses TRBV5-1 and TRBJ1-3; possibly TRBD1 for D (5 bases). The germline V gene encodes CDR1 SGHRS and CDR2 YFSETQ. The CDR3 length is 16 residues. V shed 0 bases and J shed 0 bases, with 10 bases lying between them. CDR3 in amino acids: CASSLEGTRSGNTIYF. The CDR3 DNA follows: TGCGCCAGCAGCTTGGAGGGGACCCGCTCTGGAAACACCATATATTTT.

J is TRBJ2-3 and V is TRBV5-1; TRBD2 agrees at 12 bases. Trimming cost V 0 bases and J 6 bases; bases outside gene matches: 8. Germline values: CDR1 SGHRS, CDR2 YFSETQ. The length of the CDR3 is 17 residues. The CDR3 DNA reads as TGCGCCAGCAGCTTGGCCACTACTAGCGGGGGGCCGGATACGCAGTATTTT. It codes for CASSLATTSGGPDTQYF.

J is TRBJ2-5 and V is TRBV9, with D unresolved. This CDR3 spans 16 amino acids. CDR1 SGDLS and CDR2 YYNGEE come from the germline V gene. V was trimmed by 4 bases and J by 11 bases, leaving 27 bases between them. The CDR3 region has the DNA TGTGCCAGCAGCCCCCGGGTGTCAGGTCTCAACAATGAGCAGTACTTC. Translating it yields CASSPRVSGLNNEQYF.

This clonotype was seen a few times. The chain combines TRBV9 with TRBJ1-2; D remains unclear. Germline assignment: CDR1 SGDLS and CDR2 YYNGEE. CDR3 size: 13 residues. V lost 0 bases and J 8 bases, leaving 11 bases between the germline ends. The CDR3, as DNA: TGTGCCAGCAGCGTAGAGGGTCTCTACGGCTACACCTTC. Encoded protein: CASSVEGLYGYTF.

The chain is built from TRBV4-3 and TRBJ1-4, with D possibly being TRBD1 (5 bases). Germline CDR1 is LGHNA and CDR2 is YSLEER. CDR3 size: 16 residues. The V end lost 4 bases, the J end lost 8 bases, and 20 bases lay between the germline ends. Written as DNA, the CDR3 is TGCGCCAGCAGCCGGCTCGCAGGGCAAGGCGAGGAAAAACTGTTTTTT. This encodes CASSRLAGQGEEKLFF.

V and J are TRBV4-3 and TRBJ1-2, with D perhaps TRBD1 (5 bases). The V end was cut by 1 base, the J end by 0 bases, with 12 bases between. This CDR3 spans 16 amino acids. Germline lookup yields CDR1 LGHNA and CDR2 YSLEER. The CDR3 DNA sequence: TGCGCCAGCAGCCAAGCACCGACAGTCCCTAACTATGGCTACACCTTC. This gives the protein CASSQAPTVPNYGYTF.

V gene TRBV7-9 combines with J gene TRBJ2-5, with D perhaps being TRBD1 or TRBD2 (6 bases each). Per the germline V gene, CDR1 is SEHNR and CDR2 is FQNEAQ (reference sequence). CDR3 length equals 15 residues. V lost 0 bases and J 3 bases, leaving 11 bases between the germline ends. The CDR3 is CASSLAGGRKETQYF. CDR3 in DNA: TGTGCCAGCAGCTTAGCGGGGGGCCGTAAAGAGACCCAGTACTTC.

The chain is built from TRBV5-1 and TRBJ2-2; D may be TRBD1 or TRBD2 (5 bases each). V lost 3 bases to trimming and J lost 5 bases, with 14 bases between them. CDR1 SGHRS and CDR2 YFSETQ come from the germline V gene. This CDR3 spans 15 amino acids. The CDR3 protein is CASSWGRTDTGELFF. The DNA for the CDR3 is TGCGCCAGCAGCTGGGGACGGACTGATACCGGGGAGCTGTTTTTT.

The CDR3 here is CATSRGRLGAADTQYF. The CDR3 DNA reads as TGTGCCACCAGCAGAGGAAGACTAGGCGCGGCAGATACGCAGTATTTT. The chain employs TRBV15 and TRBJ2-3; D is possibly TRBD2 (6 bases). Germline V CDR1 and CDR2: LNHNV, YYDKDF (reference sequence). The CDR3 is 16 residues long. Trimming stripped 1 base from V and 4 bases from J, with 15 bases between.

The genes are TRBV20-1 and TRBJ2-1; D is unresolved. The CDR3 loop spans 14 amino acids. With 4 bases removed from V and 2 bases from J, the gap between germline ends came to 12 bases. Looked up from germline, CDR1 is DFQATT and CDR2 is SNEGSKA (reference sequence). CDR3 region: CSAIGDGAYNEQFF. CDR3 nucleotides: TGCAGTGCTATCGGAGACGGAGCCTACAATGAGCAGTTCTTC.

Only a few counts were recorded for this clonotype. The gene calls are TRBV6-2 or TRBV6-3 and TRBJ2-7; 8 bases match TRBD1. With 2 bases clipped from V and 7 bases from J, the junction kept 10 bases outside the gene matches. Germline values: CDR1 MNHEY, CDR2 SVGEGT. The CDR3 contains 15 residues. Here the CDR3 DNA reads TGTGCCAGCAGTTACCGTGTTCAGGGGGCGAGGGAGCAGTACTTC. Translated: CASSYRVQGAREQYF.

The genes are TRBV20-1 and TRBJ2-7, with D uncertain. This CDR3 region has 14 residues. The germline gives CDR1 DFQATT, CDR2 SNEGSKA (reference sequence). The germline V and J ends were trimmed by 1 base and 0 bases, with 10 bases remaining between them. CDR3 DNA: TGCAGTGCTAGAGTGTCTCTAGACTCCTACGAGCAGTACTTC. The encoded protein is CSARVSLDSYEQYF.

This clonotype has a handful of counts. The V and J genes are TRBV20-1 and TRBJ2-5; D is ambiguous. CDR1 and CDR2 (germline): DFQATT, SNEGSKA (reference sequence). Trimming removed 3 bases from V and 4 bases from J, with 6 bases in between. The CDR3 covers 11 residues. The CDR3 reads CSASYRETQYF. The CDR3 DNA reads TGCAGTGCTAGTTACAGAGAGACCCAGTACTTC.

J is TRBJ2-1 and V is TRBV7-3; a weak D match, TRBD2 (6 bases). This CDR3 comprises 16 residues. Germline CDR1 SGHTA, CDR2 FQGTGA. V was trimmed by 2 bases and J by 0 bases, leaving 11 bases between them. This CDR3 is CASSLLAGRSYNEQFF. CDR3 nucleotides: TGTGCCAGCAGCTTATTGGCGGGGCGCTCCTACAATGAGCAGTTCTTC.